Presented here are 6 T cell receptor beta chains from one specimen sequenced in a study of T-cell reconstitution after alpha-beta-depleted transplantation in children. Unique molecular identifiers were used in preparing the TCRbeta library. TCRdb called the PCR reads again in MiXCR, with one record for every CDR3 protein. Of 500,000 to 750,000 distinct CDR3 sequences in the sample, roughly 27% were seen once. Here the sequenced sample was PBMCs, taken before TCRalphabeta/CD19-depleted stem cell transplant. These TCRs come from a boy younger than two with Wiskott-Aldrich syndrome, due to receive a stem cell transplant.

The chain has TRBV27 and TRBJ2-6; D may match TRBD1 or TRBD2 (5 bases each). Germline CDR1 reads MNHEY; CDR2 reads SMNVEV (reference sequence). This CDR3 region has 18 residues. Between the trimmed V and J ends, which lost 3 bases and 2 bases, there was a span of 17 bases. The CDR3, as DNA: TGTGCCAGCAGTTTCCGAAGGGGAGTGGTTACTGGGGCCAACGTCCTGACTTTC. Translating gives CASSFRRGVVTGANVLTF.

This clonotype showed up just a few times. The chain recombines TRBV6-5 with TRBJ1-2; unclear D gene. The CDR3 totals 14 residues. V was shortened by 3 bases and J by 0 bases, with 8 bases between the two germline ends. The germline V gene has CDR1 MNHEY and CDR2 SVGAGI. CDR3 in amino acids: CASSYRGANYGYTF. CDR3 nucleotides: TGTGCCAGCAGTTATCGGGGAGCTAACTATGGCTACACCTTC.

The rearrangement uses TRBV10-3 and TRBJ2-3; 9 bases align to TRBD1. After removal of 4 bases from V and 1 base from J, the junction contained 0 bases not matched to a gene. Germline CDR1 is ENHRY and CDR2 is SYGVKD. The CDR3 has 14 amino acids. CDR3 coding DNA: TGTGCCATCAGTGGGACAGGGGGCACAGATACGCAGTATTTT. The encoded protein is CAISGTGGTDTQYF.

The rearrangement links TRBV20-1 to TRBJ2-1; D gene unclear. Germline V gene data show CDR1 as DFQATT and CDR2 as SNEGSKA (reference sequence). The CDR3 is 12 amino acids. Trimming left V 5 bases short and J 4 bases short, with 9 bases between. CDR3 nucleotide sequence: TGCAGTGCTGAGGCGGCTTACAATGAGCAGTTCTTC. Amino acids: CSAEAAYNEQFF.

This clonotype appeared a few times. This rearrangement joins TRBV10-1 to TRBJ2-3; 9 nucleotides match TRBD2. The V segment lost 3 bases and the J segment 2 bases; nucleotides outside the gene matches: 3. The CDR3 runs 15 residues. Per the germline V gene, CDR1 is WNHNN and CDR2 is SYGVQD (reference sequence). The CDR3 here is CASSDQREVTDTQYF. The DNA of the CDR3 is TGCGCCAGCAGTGATCAGCGGGAGGTCACAGATACGCAGTATTTT.

This clonotype has only a few counts. CDR3 residues: CASRPQGRTGELFF. The CDR3 DNA is TGTGCCAGCAGGCCCCAGGGGCGCACCGGGGAGCTGTTTTTT. The V and J genes are TRBV28 and TRBJ2-2; a possible D gene is TRBD1 (6 bases). In germline, CDR1 is MDHEN, CDR2 SYDVKM. V lost 6 bases to trimming and J lost 4 bases, with 12 bases between them. There are 14 residues in the CDR3. The whole variable domain, remainder taken from reference TRBV28 and TRBJ2-2, is DVKVTQSSRYLVKRTGEKVFLECVQDMDHENMFWYRQDPGLGLRLIYFSYDVKMKEKGDIPEGYSVSREKKERFSLILESASTNQTSMYLCASRPQGRTGELFFGEGSRLTVL.